One and the same sample provided the 28 T cell receptor beta chains below, sequenced in a study of immune evolution from preneoplasia to lung adenocarcinoma. The assay was immunoSEQ multiplex PCR, and TCRdb's table has in-frame clones only and misses some. Of roughly 40,000 clones in the sample, 74% were seen once. Sequencing was carried out using FFPE invasive lung adenocarcinoma tissue. Receptor source: a person aged 55-75 years with lung adenocarcinoma.

This chain uses TRBV7-8 with TRBJ2-7, with D maybe TRBD2 (5 bases). The CDR3 is made up of 17 amino acids. CDR1 and CDR2 from the germline V gene are SGHVS and FQNEAQ. Trimming stripped 3 bases from V and 3 bases from J, with 21 bases between. CDR3 bases: TGTGCCAGCAGCTTTACTCCTGGGGTCGGAGGATTCTACGAGCAGTACTTC. Protein sequence: CASSFTPGVGGFYEQYF. Drawing the rest from reference TRBV7-8 and TRBJ2-7, the complete variable domain is GAGVSQSPRYKVAKRGQDVALRCDPISGHVSLFWYQQALGQGPEFLTYFQNEAQLDKSGLPSDRFFAERPEGSVSTLKIQRTQQEDSAVYLCASSFTPGVGGFYEQYFGPGTRLTVT.

J is TRBJ2-7 and V is TRBV2; D is uncertain. The CDR3 totals 12 residues. Germline V gene data show CDR1 as SNHLY and CDR2 as FYNNEI. The germline V and J ends were trimmed by 4 bases and 7 bases, with 11 bases remaining between them. The chain's CDR3 is CASSGITLEQYF. The CDR3 DNA is TGTGCCAGCAGTGGAATTACGTTAGAGCAGTACTTC.

The chain combines TRBV11-3 with TRBJ1-1; maybe TRBD1 (5 bases). This CDR3 spans 13 amino acids. In germline, CDR1 is SGHNT, CDR2 YENEEA. V lost 3 bases, J lost 4 bases, and 9 bases lay in between. DNA of the CDR3: TGTGCCAGCAGCTTTGACGGGGCCACTGAAGCTTTCTTT. Amino acid sequence: CASSFDGATEAFF.

Concerning this clone: A junction end diverges from the germline sequence, so it may reflect a read error. Different DNA sequences within this sample yield the same CDR3. The V call is TRBV5-4, the J call TRBJ2-3, with 8 bases fitting TRBD1. The CDR3 extends over 13 amino acids. The germline V gene encodes CDR1 SGHNT and CDR2 YYREEE (reference sequence). CDR3 loop: CASSLDRVSEQYF. CDR3 bases: TGTGCCAGTAGCTTGGACAGGGTTAGTGAGCAGTATTTT.

The J gene is TRBJ2-7, the V gene TRBV18; 8 bases are shared with TRBD2. The ends lost 6 bases at V and 3 bases at J; junction bases unmatched: 4. Per the germline V gene, CDR1 is KGHSH and CDR2 is LQKENI. The CDR3 loop spans 13 amino acids. Here the CDR3 reads CASSIAGHYEQYF. CDR3 nucleotide sequence: TGTGCCAGCTCTATAGCGGGACACTACGAGCAGTACTTC.

The chain joins TRBV28 to TRBJ2-1; D is unresolved. With 6 bases removed from V and 6 bases from J, the gap between germline ends came to 9 bases. This CDR3 contains 12 residues. Germline assignment: CDR1 MDHEN and CDR2 SYDVKM. The CDR3 nucleotides are TGTGCCAGCAGGGTCAACTTCAATGAGCAGTTCTTC. As protein: CASRVNFNEQFF.

V and J are TRBV4-1 and TRBJ1-4; D is unresolved. CDR1 is MGHRA and CDR2 is YSYEKL in the germline V gene. Deletions cut 3 bases from V and 4 bases from J, with 12 bases between. The CDR3 consists of 15 residues. In DNA, the CDR3 is TGCGCCAGCAGCCAGGTTGCGGGATATAATGAAAAACTGTTTTTT. Protein: CASSQVAGYNEKLFF.

The chain is built from TRBV4-2 and TRBJ1-4, with 8 bases that match TRBD1. The CDR3 length is 16 residues. V was pared by 2 bases and J by 5 bases, with 7 bases of the junction left unmatched. Germline-derived CDR1 and CDR2 are LGHNA and YNFKEQ. CDR3 amino acids: CASSQFNRGTNEKLFF. CDR3 bases: TGTGCCAGCAGCCAATTTAACAGGGGGACGAATGAAAAACTGTTTTTT.

The rearrangement uses TRBV5-8 and TRBJ2-1, with D unresolved. CDR1 is SGHTS, CDR2 YDEGEE, per germline. V was cut by 3 bases and J by 4 bases, with 5 bases left in between. This CDR3 has 12 residues. The CDR3 sequence is CASSSQYNEQFF. The CDR3 DNA follows: TGTGCCAGCAGCTCGCAATACAATGAGCAGTTCTTC.

This chain joins TRBV15 and TRBJ2-5; tentative D call: TRBD2 (6 bases). From germline, CDR1 is LNHNV and CDR2 YYDKDF (reference sequence). The ends were cut back, 1 base at V and 4 bases at J, with 16 bases in the middle. The CDR3 has 16 residues. The CDR3 sequence is CATSRVRIRGTETQYF. CDR3 DNA sequence: TGTGCCACCAGCAGAGTTCGGATCCGGGGGACAGAGACCCAGTACTTC.

This chain connects TRBV7-9 to TRBJ1-1; D is uncertain. V was shortened by 11 bases and J by 0 bases, with 10 bases between the two germline ends. Per germline, CDR1 SEHNR and CDR2 FQNEAQ (reference sequence). The CDR3 spans 12 residues. The CDR3 nucleotides are TGTGCCGGGGAGATTATGAACACTGAAGCTTTCTTT. Translated: CAGEIMNTEAFF. Drawing the rest from reference TRBV7-9 and TRBJ1-1, the complete variable domain is DTGVSQNPRHKITKRGQNVTFRCDPISEHNRLYWYRQTLGQGPEFLTYFQNEAQLEKSRLLSDRFSAERPKGSFSTLEIQRTEQGDSAMYLCAGEIMNTEAFFGQGTRLTVV.

The V and J genes are TRBV18 and TRBJ1-1; D is perhaps TRBD1 (6 bases). Germline lookup yields CDR1 KGHSH and CDR2 LQKENI. V dropped 4 bases and J dropped 7 bases, with 13 bases sitting between them. The CDR3 has 13 residues. The CDR3 sequence: CASSQDRPVEAFF. In nucleotides, the CDR3 is TGTGCCAGCTCACAAGACAGGCCCGTTGAAGCTTTCTTT.

V is TRBV27 and J is TRBJ2-7, with D perhaps matching TRBD1 (5 bases). Per the germline V gene, CDR1 is MNHEY and CDR2 is SMNVEV (reference sequence). The V gene lost 3 bases and the J gene lost 0 bases, with 9 bases spanning the gap. The length of the CDR3 is 14 residues. Here the CDR3 reads CASSLNRYSYEQYF. The CDR3 region has the DNA TGTGCCAGCAGTTTGAACAGGTACTCCTACGAGCAGTACTTC.

The genes are TRBV29-1 and TRBJ1-5; 7 bases match TRBD1. Trimming removed 4 bases from V and 5 bases from J; junction bases left unmatched: 5. There are 13 residues in the CDR3. CDR1 and CDR2 (germline): SQVTM, ANQGSEA. Here the CDR3 reads CSVGQGGDQPQHF. The CDR3 nucleotides read TGCAGCGTTGGACAGGGTGGGGATCAGCCCCAGCATTTT.

This clone was recorded a few times. The chain uses TRBV27 and TRBJ2-1; the match to TRBD2 covers 11 bases. Losses at the gene ends were 4 bases for V and 4 bases for J; bases not matched to a gene: 12. The V gene's germline CDR1 is MNHEY and CDR2 SMNVEV (reference sequence). This CDR3 has 18 residues. The CDR3 DNA reads as TGTGCCAGCAGTTCCCTCCGTCCTAGCGGGAGGACTTACAATGAGCAGTTCTTC. Translating gives CASSSLRPSGRTYNEQFF.

The chain employs TRBV18 and TRBJ1-3, with D uncertain. Germline loops: CDR1 KGHSH, CDR2 LQKENI. The CDR3 sequence is 14 residues long. Trimming shortened V by 3 bases and J by 0 bases, and 6 bases separated the two germline ends. CDR3 in DNA: TGTGCCAGCTCACCGCAGAGCTCTGGAAACACCATATATTTT. Translating it yields CASSPQSSGNTIYF.

The V call is TRBV2, the J call TRBJ2-2; perhaps TRBD1 as D (6 bases). The germline gives CDR1 SNHLY, CDR2 FYNNEI. V was shortened by 7 bases and J by 6 bases, with 9 bases between the two germline ends. The CDR3 has 12 amino acids. CDR3 nucleotides: TGTGCCAGCACCAGGGGTTCCGGGGAGCTGTTTTTT. Translation gives CASTRGSGELFF. The complete variable domain, with remaining parts taken from reference TRBV2 and TRBJ2-2, reads EPEVTQTPSHQVTQMGQEVILRCVPISNHLYFYWYRQILGQKVEFLVSFYNNEISEKSEIFDDQFSVERPDGSNFTLKIRSTKLEDSAMYFCASTRGSGELFFGEGSRLTVL.

Relative to its sample, this clone is medium-sized (0.01 to 0.1%). The gene calls are TRBV19 and TRBJ1-2; tentatively, D is TRBD1 (5 bases). Germline CDR1 and CDR2: LNHDA and SQIVND (reference sequence). The ends were cut back, 1 base at V and 6 bases at J, with 21 bases in the middle. This CDR3 is 17 amino acids long. The CDR3 DNA reads TGTGCCAGTAGTATAGCGACGGGGGGAAAAGCCAAGGATGGCTACACCTTC. Encoded protein: CASSIATGGKAKDGYTF.

The chain has TRBV7-2 and TRBJ2-1; no clear D gene. Germline CDR1 SGHTA, CDR2 FQGNSA. Trimming pared 4 bases from V and 7 bases from J, leaving 11 bases between. This CDR3 is 13 amino acids long. The DNA of the CDR3 is TGTGCCAGCAGCTCCAATGGTGTAAATGAGCAGTTCTTC. Translated, it gives CASSSNGVNEQFF.

The chain has TRBV10-1 and TRBJ2-2; 7 bases agree with TRBD2. The CDR3 is made up of 13 amino acids. The germline gives CDR1 WNHNN, CDR2 SYGVQD (reference sequence). J was trimmed by 5 bases and V by 6 bases; bases with no gene match: 3. CDR3 region: CASRREQTGELFF. CDR3 in DNA: TGCGCCAGCAGGCGGGAGCAGACCGGGGAGCTGTTTTTT.

This clone has just one count. The CDR3 here is CAWTPPLMGETQYF. The CDR3 nucleotides are TGTGCCTGGACCCCGCCACTGATGGGGGAGACCCAGTACTTC. The V and J genes are TRBV30 and TRBJ2-5; D not resolved. Trimming cost V 4 bases and J 5 bases, with 17 bases left between them. The germline V gene encodes CDR1 GTSNPN and CDR2 SVGIG (reference sequence). The CDR3 has 14 amino acids.

The DNA of the CDR3 is TGTGCCAGTCAAAGGGACAGCAATCAGCCCCAGCATTTT. This encodes CASQRDSNQPQHF. The J gene is TRBJ1-5, the V gene TRBV2; D is perhaps TRBD1 (5 bases). Germline V gene data show CDR1 as SNHLY and CDR2 as FYNNEI. The ends were cut back, 9 bases at V and 1 base at J, with 10 bases in the middle. CDR3 length equals 13 residues.

This CDR3 reads CASSPHGRTGRANYGYTF. Written as DNA, the CDR3 is TGTGCCAGTAGTCCTCACGGCAGGACAGGTAGAGCTAACTATGGCTACACCTTC. The chain has TRBV19 and TRBJ1-2; 7 bases are shared with TRBD1. In germline, CDR1 is LNHDA, CDR2 SQIVND (reference sequence). Trimming removed 5 bases from V and 0 bases from J; junction bases left unmatched: 15. The CDR3 loop spans 18 amino acids. Variable domain in full (rest from reference TRBV19 and TRBJ1-2): DGGITQSPKYLFRKEGQNVTLSCEQNLNHDAMYWYRQDPGQGLRLIYYSQIVNDFQKGDIAEGYSVSREKKESFPLTVTSAQKNPTAFYLCASSPHGRTGRANYGYTFGSGTRLTVV.

The rearrangement uses TRBV5-4 and TRBJ2-1; TRBD1 matches 7 bases. Per germline, CDR1 SGHNT and CDR2 YYREEE (reference sequence). The trim removed 4 bases at V and 4 bases at J, leaving 8 bases unmatched. The CDR3 spans 15 residues. The CDR3 bases are TGTGCCAGCAGCCCCAGGGGGATAGTGTACAATGAGCAGTTCTTC. Its protein product is CASSPRGIVYNEQFF.

The rearrangement links TRBV18 to TRBJ2-1; D possibly uses TRBD1 or TRBD2 (7 bases each). Germline lookup yields CDR1 KGHSH and CDR2 LQKENI. V dropped 3 bases and J dropped 4 bases, with 13 bases sitting between them. The CDR3 runs 15 residues. The CDR3 DNA reads TGTGCCAGCTCACCCAGGGGGGGACCTTACAATGAGCAGTTCTTC. It specifies CASSPRGGPYNEQFF.

This chain connects TRBV5-6 to TRBJ2-6, with D uncertain. Germline values: CDR1 SGHDT, CDR2 YYEEEE. The CDR3 consists of 16 residues. Trimming stripped 4 bases from V and 0 bases from J, with 11 bases between. The CDR3 reads CASSQVASSGANVLTF. In DNA, the CDR3 is TGTGCCAGCAGCCAGGTAGCAAGCTCTGGGGCCAACGTCCTGACTTTC.

The CDR3 protein is CASSFGPNSNQPQHF. The CDR3 region has the DNA TGTGCCAGCAGCTTTGGGCCAAACAGCAATCAGCCCCAGCATTTT. This chain connects TRBV5-4 to TRBJ1-5; D remains ambiguous. This CDR3 is 15 amino acids long. Trimming took 2 bases from V and 1 from J, leaving 10 bases between them. The germline V gene encodes CDR1 SGHNT and CDR2 YYREEE (reference sequence).

The chain carries TRBV5-6 and TRBJ2-1; 7 bases are a match to TRBD2. The ends lost 6 bases at V and 4 bases at J; junction bases unmatched: 10. This CDR3 spans 15 amino acids. Germline V CDR1 and CDR2: SGHDT, YYEEEE. CDR3 sequence: CASTAGGGGYNEQFF. In nucleotides, the CDR3 is TGTGCCAGCACCGCCGGCGGGGGTGGGTACAATGAGCAGTTCTTC.